The entry below describes one TCR beta chain. TCRdb re-called the 5' RACE reads through MiXCR, storing one row per CDR3 protein. The sample includes around 250,000 distinct CDR3 sequences, about 18% of them seen just once. This record belongs to a study of CD8 T cells in ankylosing spondylitis. The TCR comes from a male donor with ankylosing spondylitis or in good health (not recorded which). The sequenced sample consisted of blood, either unsorted or a sorted T cell fraction (not recorded which).

DNA of the CDR3: TGTGCCAGCAGCCAGGAAGTTTCGATAGGACTAGCGGGATTCGATGAGCAGTTCTTC. Amino acids: CASSQEVSIGLAGFDEQFF. V and J are TRBV6-1 and TRBJ2-1, with 12 bases fitting TRBD2. Unmatched junction bases numbered 20, after V lost 6 bases and J lost 8 bases. This CDR3 is built from 19 residues. Germline loops: CDR1 MNHNS, CDR2 SASEGT.